Listed below are T cell receptor beta chains from one sample, sequenced in a study of blood T cell repertoires in COVID-19. Using immunoSEQ multiplex PCR, the repertoire was profiled, and TCRdb retains in-frame clones only, with some absent. Of some 250,000 clones in the sample, around 83% were seen once. The sample comprised peripheral blood. Receptors were obtained from a man older than 75 with acute or convalescent COVID-19. Both conserved end residues are part of each CDR3.

v_call cdr3_aa
TRBV7-6 CASSRGLAGDNEQFF
TRBV28 CASSSSDRGYGYTF
TRBV6-1 CASSERLAGVLYEQYF
TRBV5-1 CASRAGEAETQYF
TRBV28 CASRRDYGYTF
TRBV14 CASRQAVEAFF
TRBV7-8 CASSLARVREQFF
TRBV6-2/TRBV6-3 CASSYAGHLRETQYF
TRBV5-1 CASSLWGRGAANYGYTF
TRBV30 CAWSYLTGGLFF
TRBV2 CASRDQGAMGYGYTF
TRBV19 CATADRGGSPLHF
TRBV10-3 CAISTGGAGNTIYF
TRBV3-1/TRBV3-2 CASTSTSGGFETQYF
TRBV1 CTSPGVSETGQVITSSYGYTF
TRBV12-3/TRBV12-4 CASSGQFWTQYF
TRBV30 CAWSAQEGNQPQHF
TRBV19 CASSFTSGEFYEQYF
TRBV25-1 CASSESRQSGYEQYF
TRBV19 CASSITGGETQYF
TRBV28 CASSYTGPTEAFF
TRBV19 CASMGTGGEAFF
TRBV24-1 CATSDRSSGREGYTF
TRBV10-2 CASSRLKGGGYTF
TRBV11-1 CASSPRRASGGDTQYF
TRBV6-2/TRBV6-3 CASSYTGNNQPQHF
TRBV11-2 CASSLNPGQGSNEQFF
TRBV7-2 CASSLDRVPYNEQFF
TRBV9 CASSGKDYSNIYEQYF
TRBV13 CASSLVSVNSPLHF
TRBV7-9 CASSPLGAGFNEQFF
TRBV7-9 CASSTQIAPSTDTQYF
TRBV4-2 CASSQADRGDSPLHF
TRBV9 CASSAVDLRETGANVLTF
TRBV7-9 CASSLDPRGVTDTQYF
TRBV12-3/TRBV12-4 CASRYRQGGTQYF
TRBV5-1 CASSLGGQGGYTF
TRBV27 CASSLSTSGTGEQFF
TRBV28 CASSPRDKGSYNEQFF
TRBV7-8 CASSQSRTSGRGADTQYF
TRBV3-1/TRBV3-2 CASSRGTSGRGGDYNEQFF
TRBV25-1 CASSDPSAGGFSGELFF